The TCR beta chain under discussion was sequenced for a study of blood T cells in healthy people across ages. This CDR3 has 15 amino acids. Trimming pared 4 bases from V and 4 bases from J, leaving 11 bases between. Germline loops: CDR1 SEHNR, CDR2 FQNEAQ (reference sequence). Through a sample-barcoded 5' primer and a J-beta primer mix, a second PCR was run for about 6 to 11 cycles. TCRdb itself ran the 5' RACE reads through MiXCR, one entry per CDR3 protein. The sample lists over 950,000 distinct CDR3 sequences, around 54% occurring once. The chain carries TRBV7-9 and TRBJ1-6; weak D call: TRBD1 (6 bases). The clonotype comes from a woman aged 55-69 years in good health. Sequenced input: blood. The DNA of the CDR3 is TGTGCCAGCAGCTCCGACAGGCTATATAATTCACCCCTCCACTTT. Its protein is CASSSDRLYNSPLHF.